This T cell receptor (beta chain) came from a study of regulatory T cells in long-lasting Graves disease. Through Arm-PCR of CDR3 regions and iRepertoire HTBI primers, TCR beta libraries were built. TCRdb independently ran MiXCR on the multiplex PCR reads; one entry per CDR3 protein. The sample yields 350,000 to 550,000 distinct CDR3 sequences, more than 12% seen once. CDR3 length equals 16 residues. Trimming pared 0 bases from V and 5 bases from J, leaving 16 bases between. Germline V gene sequence: CDR1 MNHEY, CDR2 SVGAGI. Time point here: newly diagnosed GD, antithyroid drugs for less than 3 months. PBMC-extracted RNA yielded the TCR library. The same data also went into a second study, on T cells in Graves' hyperthyroidism and ophthalmopathy. In that study: HTBI primers were used for first-round RT-PCR of the TCR CDR3.

This sequence joins TRBV6-5 and TRBJ2-5; D might be TRBD1 (6 bases). The source of this sequence is a woman in her 30s with Graves disease. Sequences were derived from peripheral blood mononuclear cells (PBMCs), sampled at new diagnosis, from a patient treated with antithyroid drugs. For the CDR3, the DNA is TGTGCCAGCAGTTACTCGAAGGCAGGGGTGACGGAGACCCAGTACTTC. Protein sequence: CASSYSKAGVTETQYF.